These 27 T cell receptor beta chains originate from one sample sequenced in a study of pediatric ulcerative colitis. One to two pinch biopsies were taken from the rectum during colonoscopy. Measured with immunoSEQ multiplex PCR; TCRdb has only the in-frame clones, and not every one. The sample contains tens of thousands of clones, approximately 78% of which appear only once. The source material was gut tissue. These receptors were obtained from a boy younger than 18 with mild ulcerative colitis.

This clone was seen a handful of times. The chain combines TRBV5-6 with TRBJ1-1; tentative D call: TRBD1 (5 bases). The CDR3 extends over 12 amino acids. Germline CDR1 is SGHDT and CDR2 is YYEEEE. Trimming took 1 base from V and 10 from J, leaving 11 bases between them. DNA of the CDR3: TGTGCCAGCAGCTTGATAAGCGGGGGAGCTTTCTTT. As protein: CASSLISGGAFF. Full variable domain (remainder filled in from reference TRBV5-6 and TRBJ1-1): DAGVTQSPTHLIKTRGQQVTLRCSPKSGHDTVSWYQQALGQGPQFIFQYYEEEERQRGNFPDRFSGHQFPNYSSELNVNALLLGDSALYLCASSLISGGAFFGQGTRLTVV.

V usage is TRBV5-6 and J usage is TRBJ1-2; no clear D gene. Trimming pared 6 bases from V and 3 bases from J, leaving 15 bases between. The CDR3 spans 14 residues. Germline values: CDR1 SGHDT, CDR2 YYEEEE. The CDR3 DNA reads TGTGCCAGCAAGTTGACGGTTGGATACTATGGCTACACCTTC. This codes for CASKLTVGYYGYTF. Supplemented by reference TRBV5-6 and TRBJ1-2, the full variable domain reads DAGVTQSPTHLIKTRGQQVTLRCSPKSGHDTVSWYQQALGQGPQFIFQYYEEEERQRGNFPDRFSGHQFPNYSSELNVNALLLGDSALYLCASKLTVGYYGYTFGSGTRLTVV.

The chain joins TRBV5-8 to TRBJ2-3; D is unclear. This CDR3 is built from 13 residues. The germline V and J ends were trimmed by 0 bases and 2 bases, with 4 bases remaining between them. The germline CDR1 and CDR2 sequences are SGHTS and YDEGEE. The chain's CDR3 is CASSLVVTDTQYF. The CDR3 coding sequence is TGTGCCAGCAGCTTGGTTGTCACAGATACGCAGTATTTT.

The chain links TRBV19 to TRBJ2-3; 7 bases match TRBD2. After removal of 3 bases from V and 5 bases from J, the junction contained 5 bases not matched to a gene. This CDR3 has 14 residues. CDR1 is LNHDA and CDR2 is SQIVND in the germline V gene (reference sequence). The CDR3 nucleotides are TGTGCCAGTAGTATCCTGGCGGGGGTAGATACGCAGTATTTT. Its protein product is CASSILAGVDTQYF.

There are a few counts of this clone. The chain has TRBV19 and TRBJ1-5; 7 positions match TRBD1. The germline V gene has CDR1 LNHDA and CDR2 SQIVND (reference sequence). V dropped 5 bases and J dropped 0; count of bases not matched to a gene: 1. The CDR3 loop spans 14 amino acids. CDR3 DNA: TGTGCCAGTAGTGGGGACAGTAGCAATCAGCCCCAGCATTTT. It translates to CASSGDSSNQPQHF.

The V gene is TRBV30, the J gene TRBJ1-6; D may be TRBD1 (6 bases). This CDR3 is built from 13 residues. V lost 0 bases and J lost 10, with 10 bases in between. Per germline, CDR1 GTSNPN and CDR2 SVGIG (reference sequence). The CDR3 protein is CAWSVRGRSPLHF. DNA for the CDR3: TGTGCCTGGAGTGTAAGGGGGAGATCACCCCTCCACTTT.

The genes are TRBV6-5 and TRBJ1-1; D remains ambiguous. V lost 2 bases, J lost 5 bases, and 9 bases lay in between. The CDR3 extends over 13 amino acids. Germline CDR1 MNHEY, CDR2 SVGAGI. In DNA form, the CDR3 reads TGTGCCAGCAGTTACGGGTGGGAGACTGAAGCTTTCTTT. It is translated as CASSYGWETEAFF.

The V gene is TRBV19, the J gene TRBJ1-2; TRBD1 aligns across 8 bases. The V gene end was trimmed by 5 bases and the J gene end by 8 bases; junction bases not matched to a gene: 7. Germline V gene data show CDR1 as LNHDA and CDR2 as SQIVND (reference sequence). The CDR3 spans 13 residues. CDR3 in DNA: TGTGCCAGTAGTCCGGTGACAGGGGAAGGCTACACCTTC. It codes for CASSPVTGEGYTF. Based on the CDR3 plus reference TRBV19 and TRBJ1-2, the full variable domain is DGGITQSPKYLFRKEGQNVTLSCEQNLNHDAMYWYRQDPGQGLRLIYYSQIVNDFQKGDIAEGYSVSREKKESFPLTVTSAQKNPTAFYLCASSPVTGEGYTFGSGTRLTVV.

The chain carries TRBV7-9 and TRBJ2-7, with D hard to call. V shed 1 base and J shed 1 base, with 8 bases lying between them. From germline, CDR1 is SEHNR and CDR2 FQNEAQ (reference sequence). The CDR3 has 14 residues. The CDR3 DNA reads as TGTGCCAGCAGCTTAGAGCGCCAGTCCTACGAGCAGTACTTC. Its protein product is CASSLERQSYEQYF.

This clone was picked up one time. The chain is built from TRBV11-2 and TRBJ2-3; D ambiguous. This CDR3 comprises 15 residues. In germline, CDR1 is SGHAT, CDR2 FQNNGV. Between the trimmed V and J ends, which lost 1 base and 0 bases, there was a span of 8 bases. The CDR3 is CASSLVLGSTDTQYF. The CDR3 region has the DNA TGTGCCAGCAGCTTAGTGCTCGGTAGCACAGATACGCAGTATTTT.

This clone was seen just once. The chain joins TRBV5-1 to TRBJ2-1; tentative D call: TRBD2 (5 bases). From germline, CDR1 is SGHRS and CDR2 YFSETQ. V dropped 7 bases and J dropped 5 bases, with 13 bases sitting between them. The CDR3 has 13 amino acids. CDR3 in amino acids: CASRELLHNEQFF. CDR3 nucleotides: TGCGCCAGCCGGGAACTGCTGCACAATGAGCAGTTCTTC.

This chain joins TRBV2 and TRBJ1-3; D unclear. This CDR3 region has 14 residues. The germline gives CDR1 SNHLY, CDR2 FYNNEI. Deletions cut 3 bases from V and 0 bases from J, with 6 bases between. The CDR3 reads CASSEQSSGNTIYF. The CDR3 coding sequence is TGTGCCAGCAGTGAGCAAAGCTCTGGAAACACCATATATTTT. The full variable domain, in which reference TRBV2 and TRBJ1-3 provide the parts outside the CDR3, is EPEVTQTPSHQVTQMGQEVILRCVPISNHLYFYWYRQILGQKVEFLVSFYNNEISEKSEIFDDQFSVERPDGSNFTLKIRSTKLEDSAMYFCASSEQSSGNTIYFGEGSWLTVV.

The rearrangement uses TRBV6-5 and TRBJ2-3, with 8 bases aligning to TRBD2. CDR3 length equals 16 residues. V was pared by 2 bases and J by 1 base, with 5 bases of the junction left unmatched. The germline V gene has CDR1 MNHEY and CDR2 SVGAGI. In nucleotides, the CDR3 is TGTGCCAGCAGTTACCTATGGCGGGGGGGCACAGATACGCAGTATTTT. Translation gives CASSYLWRGGTDTQYF.

This clone is a singleton in its sample. The chain uses TRBV30 and TRBJ2-3; D gene ambiguous. There are 12 residues in the CDR3. Germline CDR1 is GTSNPN and CDR2 is SVGIG (reference sequence). Trimming left V 7 bases short and J 3 bases short, with 11 bases between. The DNA of the CDR3 is TGTGCCTTCACCTTGGGGACAGATACGCAGTATTTT. It translates to CAFTLGTDTQYF.

The rearrangement links TRBV7-9 to TRBJ1-3; no clear D. Germline assignment: CDR1 SEHNR and CDR2 FQNEAQ (reference sequence). The CDR3 has 16 residues. V was shortened by 0 bases and J by 0 bases, with 9 bases between the two germline ends. CDR3 nucleotide sequence: TGTGCCAGCAGCTTAGCGCTGGGGATCTCTGGAAACACCATATATTTT. Translation gives CASSLALGISGNTIYF.

The gene calls are TRBV7-9 and TRBJ2-7, with 7 bases fitting TRBD1. Germline assignment: CDR1 SEHNR and CDR2 FQNEAQ (reference sequence). The CDR3 totals 18 residues. Trimming took 5 bases from V and 5 from J; bases not matched to a gene: 21. The CDR3 region has the DNA TGTGCCAGCAGCCCCATCTATGGGGGCCGGGACAGCCGCGACGAGCAGTACTTC. Residues: CASSPIYGGRDSRDEQYF.

The CDR3 here is CASSFRAGVAGELFF. The CDR3 region has the DNA TGCGCCAGCAGCTTTAGGGCAGGGGTCGCCGGGGAGCTGTTTTTT. The chain employs TRBV5-1 and TRBJ2-2, with a tentative D call TRBD1 (6 bases). The CDR3 covers 15 residues. Per the germline V gene, CDR1 is SGHRS and CDR2 is YFSETQ. Trimming took 2 bases from V and 6 from J, leaving 14 bases between them.

V gene TRBV5-1 combines with J gene TRBJ2-7; tentatively, D is TRBD1 (6 bases). V was trimmed by 0 bases and J by 3 bases, leaving 10 bases between them. Germline CDR1 and CDR2: SGHRS and YFSETQ. The CDR3 runs 14 residues. DNA for the CDR3: TGCGCCAGCAGCTTGGCCGGGGACAACTACGAGCAGTACTTC. Translating it yields CASSLAGDNYEQYF.

The chain is built from TRBV7-6 and TRBJ2-5; D ambiguous. V was pared by 5 bases and J by 0 bases, with 4 bases between. CDR1 is SGHVS and CDR2 is FNYEAQ in the germline V gene. The CDR3 length is 12 residues. CDR3 nucleotide sequence: TGTGCCAGCAGCCGATACCAAGAGACCCAGTACTTC. As protein: CASSRYQETQYF. The full variable domain, rest sourced from reference TRBV7-6 and TRBJ2-5, is GAGVSQSPRYKVTKRGQDVALRCDPISGHVSLYWYRQALGQGPEFLTYFNYEAQQDKSGLPNDRFSAERPEGSISTLTIQRTEQRDSAMYRCASSRYQETQYFGPGTRLLVL.

This clone appeared a single time. The chain is built from TRBV2 and TRBJ2-3; maybe TRBD2 (5 bases). CDR1 SNHLY and CDR2 FYNNEI come from the germline V gene. With 6 bases removed from V and 6 bases from J, the gap between germline ends came to 10 bases. This CDR3 is built from 12 residues. The CDR3 loop is CASSGDGDTQYF. CDR3 nucleotide sequence: TGTGCCAGCAGCGGGGATGGGGATACGCAGTATTTT.

V and J are TRBV29-1 and TRBJ2-1; D is possibly TRBD2 (6 bases). The CDR3 extends over 14 amino acids. Per the germline V gene, CDR1 is SQVTM and CDR2 is ANQGSEA. The V gene lost 4 bases and the J gene lost 0 bases, with 10 bases spanning the gap. The chain's CDR3 is CSVGGTASYNEQFF. In nucleotides, the CDR3 is TGCAGCGTTGGAGGGACTGCCTCCTACAATGAGCAGTTCTTC.

The V gene is TRBV5-5, the J gene TRBJ2-5; a weak D match, TRBD2 (6 bases). Germline V gene data show CDR1 as SGHKS and CDR2 as YYEKEE (reference sequence). With 6 bases removed from V and 3 bases from J, the gap between germline ends came to 18 bases. This CDR3 has 15 residues. The CDR3 loop reads CASNSGAGSKETQYF. CDR3 nucleotides: TGTGCCAGCAATTCCGGGGCGGGGTCCAAAGAGACCCAGTACTTC.

A single count supports this clone. The chain joins TRBV7-2 to TRBJ1-5, with D tentatively TRBD1 (6 bases). CDR1 and CDR2 (germline): SGHTA, FQGNSA. The CDR3 loop spans 15 amino acids. Trimming took off 2 bases at V and 7 bases at J, with 15 bases between the two ends. This CDR3 reads CASSLRTGWRQPQHF. The CDR3 DNA follows: TGTGCCAGCAGCTTACGCACAGGGTGGAGGCAGCCCCAGCATTTT. Using reference TRBV7-2 and TRBJ1-5 for the parts outside the CDR3, the full variable domain is GAGVSQSPSNKVTEKGKDVELRCDPISGHTALYWYRQSLGQGLEFLIYFQGNSAPDKSGLPSDRFSAERTGGSVSTLTIQRTQQEDSAVYLCASSLRTGWRQPQHFGDGTRLSIL.

The rearrangement uses TRBV6-5 and TRBJ2-1, with 7 bases lining up with TRBD2. CDR1 and CDR2 from the germline V gene are MNHEY and SVGAGI. The CDR3 consists of 13 residues. V gave up 9 bases and J gave up 4 bases; unmatched junction bases: 6. CDR3 region: CASQAGTYNEQFF. The CDR3 nucleotides are TGTGCCAGTCAAGCGGGGACTTACAATGAGCAGTTCTTC.

The rearrangement links TRBV6-1 to TRBJ1-1; the D is unclear. CDR1 MNHNS and CDR2 SASEGT come from the germline V gene. V shed 3 bases and J shed 1 base, with 6 bases lying between them. This CDR3 region has 13 residues. This chain's CDR3 is CASSDLQNTEAFF. CDR3 bases: TGTGCCAGCAGTGATTTACAGAACACTGAAGCTTTCTTT.

The chain uses TRBV19 and TRBJ1-2; D ambiguous. The CDR3 is made up of 15 amino acids. The germline gives CDR1 LNHDA, CDR2 SQIVND (reference sequence). The V and J ends lost 2 bases and 4 bases respectively, with 14 bases between them. CDR3: CASSISGRLGYGYTF. DNA of the CDR3: TGTGCCAGTAGTATATCTGGCCGTCTGGGCTATGGCTACACCTTC. Based on the CDR3 plus reference TRBV19 and TRBJ1-2, the full variable domain is DGGITQSPKYLFRKEGQNVTLSCEQNLNHDAMYWYRQDPGQGLRLIYYSQIVNDFQKGDIAEGYSVSREKKESFPLTVTSAQKNPTAFYLCASSISGRLGYGYTFGSGTRLTVV.

This CDR3 reads CASSVAPQGTNTEAFF. Here the CDR3 DNA reads TGTGCCAGCAGCGTAGCCCCACAGGGAACCAACACTGAAGCTTTCTTT. The V and J genes are TRBV9 and TRBJ1-1; possibly TRBD1 for D (6 bases). Per the germline V gene, CDR1 is SGDLS and CDR2 is YYNGEE. V shed 0 bases and J shed 2 bases, with 14 bases lying between them. The length of the CDR3 is 16 residues.